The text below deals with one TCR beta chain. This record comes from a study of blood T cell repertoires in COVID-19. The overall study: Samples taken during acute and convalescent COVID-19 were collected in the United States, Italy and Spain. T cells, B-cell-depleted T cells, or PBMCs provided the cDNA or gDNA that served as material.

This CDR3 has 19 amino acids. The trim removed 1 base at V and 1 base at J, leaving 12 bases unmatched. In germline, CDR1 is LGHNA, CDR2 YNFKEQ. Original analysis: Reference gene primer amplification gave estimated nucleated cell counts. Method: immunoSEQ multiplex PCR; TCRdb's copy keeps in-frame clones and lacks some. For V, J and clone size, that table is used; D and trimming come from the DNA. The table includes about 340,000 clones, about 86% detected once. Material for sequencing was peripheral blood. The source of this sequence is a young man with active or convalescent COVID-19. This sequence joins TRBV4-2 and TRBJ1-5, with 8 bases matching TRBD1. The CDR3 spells CASSQGSRGLGSSNQPQHF. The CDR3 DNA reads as TGTGCCAGCAGCCAAGGATCCAGGGGGCTCGGCTCGAGCAATCAGCCCCAGCATTTT.